This entry lists 29 T cell receptor beta chains sequenced from one sample in a study of CD8 T cells in Susac syndrome (dated by TCRdb to the late 2010s). The method was the immunoSEQ multiplex PCR assay. RNA was extracted using the RNeasy kit, and roughly 0.5 to 1 ug of the RNA was reverse transcribed with random hexamers. TCRdb redid the processing of the public reads, applying fastp at Q25 and MiXCR, and retained in-frame beta chains. For every CDR3 protein sequence, its rows merge into one entry that carries the most common genes and DNA. Counted in this sample were about 160,000 distinct CDR3 sequences; roughly 94% of them appeared once. Roughly 0.099% of the sample is taken by the ten largest. Sequences were obtained from CD4+ T cells from PBMCs. Receptor source: a human donor with multiple sclerosis.

This chain joins TRBV6-1 and TRBJ2-3; 8 bases map to TRBD2. Germline values: CDR1 MNHNS, CDR2 SASEGT. V lost 6 bases and J lost 5; bases outside the gene matches: 19. The CDR3 consists of 18 residues. This chain's CDR3 is CASRRFGVRAGAEDTQYF. CDR3 DNA: TGTGCCAGCAGGCGCTTCGGGGTGCGAGCGGGAGCCGAAGATACGCAGTATTTT.

This clonotype was observed once. This chain joins TRBV20-1 and TRBJ1-4; tentative D call: TRBD1 (6 bases). V shed 6 bases and J shed 6 bases, with 17 bases lying between them. This CDR3 is 14 amino acids long. Germline assignment: CDR1 DFQATT and CDR2 SNEGSKA (reference sequence). This CDR3 is CSADGGPFHEKLFF. In nucleotides, the CDR3 is TGCAGTGCGGACGGGGGGCCATTTCATGAAAAACTGTTTTTT.

CDR3 in amino acids: CASSWQGDNEQFF. CDR3 DNA sequence: TGCGCCAGCAGCTGGCAGGGCGACAATGAGCAGTTCTTC. The chain is built from TRBV5-1 and TRBJ2-1; D is perhaps TRBD1 (5 bases). CDR3 length: 13 amino acids. Trimming shortened V by 3 bases and J by 5 bases, and 9 bases separated the two germline ends. Germline CDR1 SGHRS, CDR2 YFSETQ. The full variable domain, in which reference TRBV5-1 and TRBJ2-1 provide the parts outside the CDR3, is KAGVTQTPRYLIKTRGQQVTLSCSPISGHRSVSWYQQTPGQGLQFLFEYFSETQRNKGNFPGRFSGRQFSNSRSEMNVSTLELGDSALYLCASSWQGDNEQFFGPGTRLTVL.

The chain joins TRBV9 to TRBJ2-7; maybe TRBD2 (6 bases). This CDR3 comprises 15 residues. Germline CDR1 SGDLS, CDR2 YYNGEE. Between the trimmed V and J ends, which lost 0 bases and 7 bases, there was a span of 17 bases. The CDR3 DNA reads TGTGCCAGCAGCGTAGAGGGGAGGATGGAGGGTGAGCAGTACTTC. As protein: CASSVEGRMEGEQYF.

This clonotype has only one observation. The rearrangement joins TRBV2 to TRBJ2-4, with D hard to call. Between the trimmed V and J ends, which lost 7 bases and 0 bases, there was a span of 13 bases. The CDR3 runs to 15 residues. CDR1 SNHLY and CDR2 FYNNEI come from the germline V gene. The CDR3 bases are TGTGCCAGCACTAGTCAGGACCTAGCCAAAAACATTCAGTACTTC. Amino acids: CASTSQDLAKNIQYF. The full variable domain, its missing parts supplied by reference TRBV2 and TRBJ2-4, is EPEVTQTPSHQVTQMGQEVILRCVPISNHLYFYWYRQILGQKVEFLVSFYNNEISEKSEIFDDQFSVERPDGSNFTLKIRSTKLEDSAMYFCASTSQDLAKNIQYFGAGTRLSVL.

This clonotype showed up just once. The chain links TRBV28 to TRBJ1-5; 10 nucleotides line up with TRBD1. CDR1 and CDR2 from the germline V gene are MDHEN and SYDVKM. V lost 5 bases to trimming and J lost 5 bases; unmatched junction nucleotides: 3. There are 14 residues in the CDR3. This CDR3 is CASSGTGAHQPQHF. CDR3 in DNA: TGTGCCAGCAGTGGGACAGGGGCTCATCAGCCCCAGCATTTT.

The chain recombines TRBV2 with TRBJ1-5; possibly TRBD1 for D (6 bases). Looked up from germline, CDR1 is SNHLY and CDR2 is FYNNEI. Trimming stripped 6 bases from V and 4 bases from J, with 10 bases between. This CDR3 is 13 amino acids long. The CDR3 loop is CASSLGTNQPQHF. The CDR3, as DNA: TGTGCCAGCAGCCTCGGGACAAATCAGCCCCAGCATTTT.

CDR3: CASSLGGGYTF. CDR3 nucleotide sequence: TGTGCCAGCAGCCTAGGGGGTGGCTACACCTTC. This chain connects TRBV7-9 to TRBJ1-2, with D possibly matching TRBD1 (6 bases). Germline CDR1 reads SEHNR; CDR2 reads FQNEAQ (reference sequence). V was shortened by 5 bases and J by 7 bases, with 8 bases between the two germline ends. This CDR3 has 11 amino acids.

This chain uses TRBV5-4 with TRBJ1-1; 7 bases match TRBD1. The length of the CDR3 is 15 residues. Per germline, CDR1 SGHNT and CDR2 YYREEE (reference sequence). Unmatched junction bases numbered 6, after V lost 0 bases and J lost 4 bases. CDR3 in DNA: TGTGCCAGCAGCTTGGCCAGGGGGGGCGTCACTGAAGCTTTCTTT. Protein sequence: CASSLARGGVTEAFF.

This chain connects TRBV7-9 to TRBJ1-4, with 8 bases matching TRBD1. Per germline, CDR1 SEHNR and CDR2 FQNEAQ (reference sequence). V shed 5 bases, J shed 7 bases, and the junction held 6 bases outside the gene matches. The length of the CDR3 is 14 residues. Here the CDR3 DNA reads TGTGCCAGCAGCACTGACAGGGGCGGTGAAAAACTGTTTTTT. Translated: CASSTDRGGEKLFF.

Written as DNA, the CDR3 is TGTGCCAGCAGTTTTGGACAGACCCCTGAAGCTTTCTTT. Protein: CASSFGQTPEAFF. V usage is TRBV12-3 or TRBV12-4 and J usage is TRBJ1-1; D possibly corresponds to TRBD1 (6 bases). The CDR3 sequence is 13 residues long. Trimming cost V 3 bases and J 6 bases, with 11 bases left between them.

The chain joins TRBV6-5 to TRBJ2-2; D is unclear. Germline values: CDR1 MNHEY, CDR2 SVGAGI. The CDR3 length is 13 residues. Trimming removed 1 base from V and 5 bases from J, with 5 bases in between. The CDR3 coding sequence is TGTGCCAGCAGTTACTGGAGTACCGGGGAGCTGTTTTTT. It codes for CASSYWSTGELFF.

The chain couples TRBV20-1 to TRBJ1-1; no clear D. The germline gives CDR1 DFQATT, CDR2 SNEGSKA (reference sequence). There are 14 residues in the CDR3. Trimming pared 3 bases from V and 0 bases from J, leaving 11 bases between. The CDR3, as DNA: TGCAGTGCTAGGGCAGGACGGATGAACACTGAAGCTTTCTTT. Translating gives CSARAGRMNTEAFF.

This clonotype was observed once. The chain links TRBV5-1 to TRBJ1-1; D not resolved. Germline CDR1 reads SGHRS; CDR2 reads YFSETQ. V was pared by 4 bases and J by 4 bases, with 11 bases between. This CDR3 spans 13 amino acids. CDR3 bases: TGCGCCAGCAGCAACAACGGCTTCACTGAAGCTTTCTTT. Translated, it gives CASSNNGFTEAFF.

The V gene is TRBV25-1, the J gene TRBJ2-1; 7 nucleotides align to TRBD1. Trimming cost V 6 bases and J 4 bases; bases outside gene matches: 15. This CDR3 comprises 17 residues. Germline-derived CDR1 and CDR2 are MGHDK and SYGVNS. The CDR3 bases are TGTGCCAGCAGCCACCCCCCCCGGGACAGCCCTTACAATGAGCAGTTCTTC. Protein sequence: CASSHPPRDSPYNEQFF. The full variable domain, completed using reference TRBV25-1 and TRBJ2-1, is EADIYQTPRYLVIGTGKKITLECSQTMGHDKMYWYQQDPGMELHLIHYSYGVNSTEKGDLSSESTVSRIRTEHFPLTLESARPSHTSQYLCASSHPPRDSPYNEQFFGPGTRLTVL.

The J gene is TRBJ1-2, the V gene TRBV7-2; a possible D gene is TRBD1 (5 bases). V dropped 1 base and J dropped 10 bases, with 16 bases sitting between them. CDR1 and CDR2 from the germline V gene are SGHTA and FQGNSA. The CDR3 is 14 amino acids. The chain's CDR3 is CASSLDRTQISYTF. Written as DNA, the CDR3 is TGTGCCAGCAGCTTAGATAGGACACAGATCTCCTACACCTTC.

The chain is built from TRBV6-5 and TRBJ2-7, with 9 bases identical to TRBD2. The CDR3 loop spans 15 amino acids. The germline V gene encodes CDR1 MNHEY and CDR2 SVGAGI. V lost 3 bases to trimming and J lost 0 bases; unmatched junction nucleotides: 3. CDR3 coding DNA: TGTGCCAGCAGTTATGATAGCGGGAGCTCCTACGAGCAGTACTTC. This gives the protein CASSYDSGSSYEQYF.

The chain recombines TRBV28 with TRBJ2-3; 10 bases align to TRBD1. Germline V gives CDR1 MDHEN, CDR2 SYDVKM. The CDR3 totals 18 residues. The V segment lost 3 bases and the J segment 0 bases; nucleotides outside the gene matches: 9. CDR3 coding DNA: TGTGCCAGCAGTTTTACGGGACAGGGGTTGACTAGCACAGATACGCAGTATTTT. Encoded protein: CASSFTGQGLTSTDTQYF. The full variable domain, with the rest looked up from reference TRBV28 and TRBJ2-3, is DVKVTQSSRYLVKRTGEKVFLECVQDMDHENMFWYRQDPGLGLRLIYFSYDVKMKEKGDIPEGYSVSREKKERFSLILESASTNQTSMYLCASSFTGQGLTSTDTQYFGPGTRLTVL.

The chain links TRBV7-9 to TRBJ1-1; D is unresolved. CDR3 length: 12 amino acids. Germline V CDR1 and CDR2: SEHNR, FQNEAQ (reference sequence). V lost 8 bases and J 0 bases, leaving 7 bases between the germline ends. The CDR3 coding sequence is TGTGCCAGCGGCTACCTGAACACTGAAGCTTTCTTT. This translates into CASGYLNTEAFF. The full variable domain, completed using reference TRBV7-9 and TRBJ1-1, is DTGVSQNPRHKITKRGQNVTFRCDPISEHNRLYWYRQTLGQGPEFLTYFQNEAQLEKSRLLSDRFSAERPKGSFSTLEIQRTEQGDSAMYLCASGYLNTEAFFGQGTRLTVV.

This clonotype appeared a single time. This chain connects TRBV30 to TRBJ1-3, with D unresolved. The length of the CDR3 is 13 residues. V dropped 3 bases and J dropped 2 bases, with 8 bases sitting between them. Per germline, CDR1 GTSNPN and CDR2 SVGIG (reference sequence). The CDR3 reads CAWSPITGNTIYF. Written as DNA, the CDR3 is TGTGCCTGGAGCCCTATAACTGGAAACACCATATATTTT.

The chain has TRBV20-1 and TRBJ1-5, with D perhaps TRBD1 (5 bases). The germline gives CDR1 DFQATT, CDR2 SNEGSKA (reference sequence). CDR3 length: 14 residues. Trimming shortened V by 6 bases and J by 4 bases, and 16 bases separated the two germline ends. Here the CDR3 reads CSAPNRIGNQPQHF. CDR3 DNA sequence: TGCAGTGCCCCTAACAGGATTGGGAATCAGCCCCAGCATTTT.

The chain uses TRBV6-1 and TRBJ1-1; no clear D gene. Trimming left V 5 bases short and J 6 bases short, with 22 bases between. CDR3 length equals 16 residues. CDR1 MNHNS and CDR2 SASEGT come from the germline V gene. The CDR3 loop is CASSRPLSPGGAEAFF. In nucleotides, the CDR3 is TGTGCCAGCAGTCGCCCTCTTAGCCCGGGAGGTGCTGAAGCTTTCTTT.

The table lists this clonotype with a count of one. The chain carries TRBV20-1 and TRBJ1-5, with D possibly being TRBD1 (5 bases). V was pared by 6 bases and J by 4 bases, with 13 bases between. Germline V lookup: CDR1 DFQATT, CDR2 SNEGSKA (reference sequence). This CDR3 is 13 amino acids long. The CDR3, as DNA: TGCAGTGCAGAGGGACCGATTAATCAGCCCCAGCATTTT. Translated: CSAEGPINQPQHF.

This sequence joins TRBV28 and TRBJ1-1, with a weak D call TRBD1 (6 bases). V was pared by 4 bases and J by 3 bases, with 12 bases between. This CDR3 spans 14 amino acids. Looked up from germline, CDR1 is MDHEN and CDR2 is SYDVKM. The CDR3 sequence: CASSWGALDTEAFF. The CDR3 bases are TGTGCCAGCAGTTGGGGGGCTCTGGACACTGAAGCTTTCTTT.

This rearrangement joins TRBV6-1 to TRBJ2-6, with no clear D. The CDR3 sequence is 17 residues long. Germline V gives CDR1 MNHNS, CDR2 SASEGT. The V end was cut by 3 bases, the J end by 0 bases, with 12 bases between. CDR3 sequence (DNA): TGTGCCAGCAGTGAGGGCGGCGAGCGCTCTGGGGCCAACGTCCTGACTTTC. This sequence encodes CASSEGGERSGANVLTF.

The CDR3 reads CASSVVGTNTEAFF. The CDR3 coding sequence is TGTGCCAGCAGCGTAGTTGGGACGAACACTGAAGCTTTCTTT. V gene TRBV9 combines with J gene TRBJ1-1; a weak D match, TRBD1 (5 bases). Germline loops: CDR1 SGDLS, CDR2 YYNGEE. This CDR3 is built from 14 residues. V lost 0 bases and J 1 base, leaving 7 bases between the germline ends. Full variable domain (missing parts from reference TRBV9 and TRBJ1-1): DSGVTQTPKHLITATGQRVTLRCSPRSGDLSVYWYQQSLDQGLQFLIQYYNGEERAKGNILERFSAQQFPDLHSELNLSSLELGDSALYFCASSVVGTNTEAFFGQGTRLTVV.

CDR3 loop: CSAKGWDTDTQYF. The DNA for the CDR3 is TGCAGTGCTAAAGGGTGGGACACAGATACGCAGTATTTT. V is TRBV20-1 and J is TRBJ2-3; D unclear. V gave up 4 bases and J gave up 2 bases, with 10 bases separating them. The CDR3 runs to 13 residues. Germline CDR1 and CDR2: DFQATT and SNEGSKA (reference sequence).

This clonotype was observed once. The chain joins TRBV24-1 to TRBJ2-3; TRBD1 might be the D (5 bases). Germline CDR1 is KGHDR and CDR2 is SFDVKD. The CDR3 is 15 amino acids. V was clipped by 4 bases and J by 3 bases, with 13 bases between them. The chain's CDR3 is CATSEGQGRTDTQYF. The CDR3 DNA follows: TGTGCCACCAGTGAAGGGCAGGGTAGGACAGATACGCAGTATTTT.

The V call is TRBV5-1, the J call TRBJ2-7; TRBD2 might be the D (5 bases). Looked up from germline, CDR1 is SGHRS and CDR2 is YFSETQ. Trimming pared 0 bases from V and 3 bases from J, leaving 13 bases between. There are 15 residues in the CDR3. The CDR3 reads CASSLGVPGNYEQYF. CDR3 in DNA: TGCGCCAGCAGCTTGGGAGTCCCCGGGAACTACGAGCAGTACTTC.